These T cell receptor beta chains were read from a single sample in a study of spatial heterogeneity in lung cancer. TCRdb re-called the 5' RACE reads through MiXCR, storing one row per CDR3 protein. Of 5,000 to 6,000 distinct CDR3 sequences in the sample, around 7.1% were seen once. Material: lung tumor tissue, obtained at surgery. These receptors all stem from a male donor with early-stage non-small cell lung cancer. CDR3s include the opening cysteine and the closing phenylalanine or tryptophan. The order of the fields is D gene, clone size, V gene, CDR3 protein. D genes are given only for firm matches. Clone sizes are given selectively: once, few, many, or a class where the clone is expanded.

d_gene: NA; abundance: many; v_gene: TRBV4-1; CDR3aa: CASSQDHEFSTDTQYF
d_gene: NA; abundance: many; v_gene: TRBV5-4; CDR3aa: CASSRGADTGELFF
d_gene: TRBD2; abundance: medium-sized; v_gene: TRBV19; CDR3aa: CASSGGTSGRASYNEQFF
d_gene: TRBD1; abundance: many; v_gene: TRBV29-1; CDR3aa: CSVGQGGNQPQHF
d_gene: NA; abundance: NA; v_gene: TRBV14; CDR3aa: CASSPLTRYNEQFF
d_gene: NA; abundance: many; v_gene: TRBV9; CDR3aa: CASSVSSGTEAFF
d_gene: NA; abundance: NA; v_gene: TRBV27; CDR3aa: CASSPSGGHNYGYTF
d_gene: NA; abundance: medium-sized; v_gene: TRBV9; CDR3aa: CASSPTEQGVEQYF
d_gene: NA; abundance: NA; v_gene: TRBV29-1; CDR3aa: CSASEQDIQYF
d_gene: NA; abundance: medium-sized; v_gene: TRBV9; CDR3aa: CASSVAGGELFF
d_gene: TRBD2; abundance: many; v_gene: TRBV20-1; CDR3aa: CSARVLTSGSYNEQFF
d_gene: NA; abundance: many; v_gene: TRBV7-2; CDR3aa: CASSAQDREKLFF
d_gene: TRBD1; abundance: many; v_gene: TRBV5-1; CDR3aa: CASSRTGTSTDTQYF
d_gene: NA; abundance: many; v_gene: TRBV6-6; CDR3aa: CASGTGTAQNIQYF
d_gene: NA; abundance: few; v_gene: TRBV5-1; CDR3aa: CASSRDGGNSPLHF